A single sample gave rise to the 9 T cell receptor beta chains below, sequenced in a study of blood T cells in healthy people across ages. Next came a second PCR, run for about 6 to 11 cycles, which used a sample-barcoded 5' primer along with a J-beta primer mix. TCRdb redid the calling of the 5' RACE reads with MiXCR, one entry per CDR3 protein. The sample comprises 550,000 to 800,000 distinct CDR3 sequences, over 20% of which are singletons, and 3.5% to 4% rests with the top ten. Sequenced sample: blood. The receptors derive from a man between 70 and 80 years old in good health.

This clonotype was observed a handful of times. The chain couples TRBV20-1 to TRBJ2-5; 9 nucleotides line up with TRBD1. Matching the DNA end better, TRBJ2-7 makes the J call doubtful. The CDR3 contains 13 residues. Germline V gene lookup returns CDR1 DFQATT and CDR2 SNEGSKA (reference sequence). DNA for the CDR3: TGCAGTGCCAATCCGACAGGGGGGAACGAGCAGTACTTC. Amino acid sequence: CSANPTGGNEQYF.

In the case of this clonotype: Germline is not matched at one junction end, which may reflect a read error. The gene calls are TRBV6-5 and TRBJ1-2, with 7 nucleotides matching TRBD1. Germline V gives CDR1 MNHEY, CDR2 SVGAGI. This CDR3 has 17 amino acids. The DNA for the CDR3 is TGTGCCAGCAGTTACACGGCAGGGGGTACCTCTAACCATGGCTACACCTTC. It encodes CASSYTAGGTSNHGYTF.

The sample holds a few counts of this clonotype. J is TRBJ1-2 and V is TRBV5-1; D gene ambiguous. Germline V gene data show CDR1 as SGHRS and CDR2 as YFSETQ. The CDR3 has 14 residues. V lost 0 bases, J lost 0 bases, and 6 bases lay in between. CDR3 in amino acids: CASSLEATNYGYTF. CDR3 sequence (DNA): TGCGCCAGCAGCTTGGAAGCTACTAACTATGGCTACACCTTC.

This clonotype was seen at least ten times. The chain employs TRBV30 and TRBJ2-7; maybe TRBD1 (6 bases). This CDR3 comprises 13 residues. V was cut by 4 bases and J by 3 bases, with 13 bases left in between. Germline V gives CDR1 GTSNPN, CDR2 SVGIG (reference sequence). The CDR3 spells CAWKSGVGYEQYF. In DNA form, the CDR3 reads TGTGCCTGGAAGTCAGGGGTGGGCTACGAGCAGTACTTC.

This clonotype occurred a few times. The junction departs from the called germline gene at one end, perhaps through a read error. The genes are TRBV12-3 or TRBV12-4 and TRBJ1-2; 7 bases are a match to TRBD1. The CDR3 is 15 residues long. The CDR3 spells CASSLLDRRNYGYTF. CDR3 DNA sequence: TGTGCCAGCAGTTTATTGGACAGGCGGAACTACGGCTACACCTTC.

A note on this clonotype: Relative to the germline gene, one junction end is altered; a read error may explain this. V and J are TRBV7-9 and TRBJ2-1, with 7 bases lining up with TRBD2. CDR1 and CDR2 (germline): SEHNR, FQNEAQ (reference sequence). The CDR3 contains 13 residues. In DNA, the CDR3 is TGTGCCAGCAGCCCGATGCCTGCGGGAGTTCCGTACTTC. Amino acids: CASSPMPAGVPYF.

In its sample, this clonotype was seen a few times. The chain carries TRBV14 and TRBJ2-2; D gene unclear. Deletions cut 1 base from V and 4 bases from J, with 7 bases between. In germline, CDR1 is SGHDN, CDR2 FVKESK. The length of the CDR3 is 14 residues. The CDR3 is CASSQARTTGELFF. The CDR3, as DNA: TGTGCCAGCAGCCAAGCCCGGACCACCGGGGAGCTGTTTTTT.

This chain links TRBV20-1 with TRBJ2-7, with D uncertain. This CDR3 region has 13 residues. Trimming left V 3 bases short and J 1 base short, with 10 bases between. Per germline, CDR1 DFQATT and CDR2 SNEGSKA (reference sequence). This chain's CDR3 is CSASASLSYEQYF. CDR3 in DNA: TGCAGTGCTAGCGCCAGTTTGTCCTACGAGCAGTACTTC.

The chain employs TRBV7-3 and TRBJ2-5; no clear D gene. CDR3 size: 14 residues. Germline V gene data show CDR1 as SGHTA and CDR2 as FQGTGA. V lost 6 bases and J 4 bases, leaving 15 bases between the germline ends. The CDR3 nucleotides read TGTGCCAGCAGTCCCGAGGCTACCCTAGAGACCCAGTACTTC. This translates into CASSPEATLETQYF.